This TCR beta chain was sequenced in a study of PD-L1 blockade in urothelial cancer. The assay was immunoSEQ multiplex PCR, and TCRdb's table has in-frame clones only and misses some. The table records 70,000 to 95,000 clones, 80% to 90% of them present only once. This clone was detected only once. The CDR3 loop spans 14 amino acids. The germline CDR1 and CDR2 sequences are SGHTA and FQGTGA. After removal of 4 bases from V and 9 bases from J, the junction contained 6 bases not matched to a gene. Noted time point: pretreatment peripheral blood. Patients in the study were battling locally advanced or metastatic urothelial carcinoma.

The receptor's source is a woman of 80 years or more with urothelial cancer. Sample: PBMCs, taken around atezolizumab (anti-PD-L1) treatment. V gene TRBV7-3 combines with J gene TRBJ2-1, with TRBD2 identical over 10 bases. The CDR3 spells CASSSAGGRSEQFF. The CDR3 region has the DNA TGTGCCAGCAGCTCAGCGGGAGGGCGTTCTGAGCAGTTCTTC.